These 16 T cell receptor beta chains came from one sample sequenced in a study of cytomegalovirus exposure and HLA in healthy donors. 13 Jbeta primers and 60 Vbeta primers were used for the PCR. The table came from immunoSEQ multiplex PCR; TCRdb's copy has only in-frame clones and leaves some out. This sample has 200,000 or so clones, with roughly 84% found just once. The sample comprised PBMCs. These receptor sequences come from a boy aged 2 to 9 in good health and CMV-seronegative.

The chain employs TRBV11-2 and TRBJ2-5; TRBD1 matches 7 bases. This CDR3 spans 14 amino acids. J was trimmed by 4 bases and V by 3 bases; bases with no gene match: 5. Germline values: CDR1 SGHAT, CDR2 FQNNGV. For the CDR3, the DNA is TGTGCCAGCAGCTTCCAGGGGGTGTCAGAGACCCAGTACTTC. Protein sequence: CASSFQGVSETQYF.

The chain joins TRBV5-1 to TRBJ1-1; no clear D gene. The length of the CDR3 is 14 residues. The V gene lost 0 bases and the J gene lost 4 bases, with 10 bases spanning the gap. From germline, CDR1 is SGHRS and CDR2 YFSETQ. The DNA for the CDR3 is TGCGCCAGCAGCTTGGGGGCGAAGTTCACTGAAGCTTTCTTT. Protein sequence: CASSLGAKFTEAFF.

The genes are TRBV6-4 and TRBJ2-3, with 12 bases aligning to TRBD2. V shed 3 bases and J 0 bases; nucleotides not matched to a gene: 1. The CDR3 runs 16 residues. CDR1 MRHNA and CDR2 SNTAGT come from the germline V gene. The CDR3 DNA reads TGTGCCAGCAGTGAGGGGACTAGCGGGAGCACAGATACGCAGTATTTT. Encoded protein: CASSEGTSGSTDTQYF.

The CDR3 DNA reads TGTGCCAGCAGCTTCCCTAGCGGATACAATGAGCAGTTCTTC. This translates into CASSFPSGYNEQFF. This sequence joins TRBV7-9 and TRBJ2-1, with 7 bases identical to TRBD2. The V gene end was trimmed by 3 bases and the J gene end by 4 bases; junction bases not matched to a gene: 3. Per the germline V gene, CDR1 is SEHNR and CDR2 is FQNEAQ (reference sequence). This CDR3 contains 14 residues.

V is TRBV27 and J is TRBJ1-4, with 9 nucleotides matching TRBD1. The ends lost 5 bases at V and 3 bases at J; junction bases unmatched: 4. Per germline, CDR1 MNHEY and CDR2 SMNVEV (reference sequence). The CDR3 runs to 15 residues. The CDR3 nucleotides read TGTGCCAGCAGTCCAGGGACAGGGCCTAATGAAAAACTGTTTTTT. Its protein product is CASSPGTGPNEKLFF.

This chain joins TRBV5-5 and TRBJ2-3; the D gene is possibly TRBD2 (5 bases). V was pared by 2 bases and J by 2 bases, with 15 bases between. Germline assignment: CDR1 SGHKS and CDR2 YYEKEE (reference sequence). The CDR3 sequence is 16 residues long. The chain's CDR3 is CASSFGLGRLTDTQYF. The CDR3 DNA sequence: TGTGCCAGCAGCTTCGGTTTGGGGAGACTCACAGATACGCAGTATTTT. The whole variable domain, remainder taken from reference TRBV5-5 and TRBJ2-3, is DAGVTQSPTHLIKTRGQQVTLRCSPISGHKSVSWYQQVLGQGPQFIFQYYEKEERGRGNFPDRFSARQFPNYSSELNVNALLLGDSALYLCASSFGLGRLTDTQYFGPGTRLTVL.

V is TRBV6-6 and J is TRBJ1-2, with a weak D call TRBD1 (5 bases). This CDR3 spans 14 amino acids. V was shortened by 0 bases and J by 6 bases, with 11 bases between the two germline ends. Germline CDR1 reads MNHNY; CDR2 reads SVGAGI (reference sequence). The CDR3 region has the DNA TGTGCCAGCAGTTACTCTTTAGGGGAGGATGGCTACACCTTC. It translates to CASSYSLGEDGYTF.

The V and J genes are TRBV6-6 and TRBJ2-5, with TRBD2 matching 8 bases. The J call may not be correct, given that the DNA end is closer to TRBJ2-7. Germline values: CDR1 MNHNY, CDR2 SVGAGI (reference sequence). The CDR3 totals 14 residues. Here the CDR3 reads CASTQGLESGEQYF. The CDR3, as DNA: TGTGCCAGCACCCAGGGACTAGAGTCTGGCGAGCAGTACTTC.

This clone was counted a few times. This chain links TRBV12-5 with TRBJ1-1; 8 nucleotides align to TRBD1. This CDR3 comprises 15 residues. From germline, CDR1 is LGHNT and CDR2 FRNRAP. V was pared by 6 bases and J by 5 bases, with 11 bases of the junction left unmatched. The CDR3 DNA reads TGTGCTAGTGGCTTAACACAGGGGGTAGGAACTGAAGCTTTCTTT. This translates into CASGLTQGVGTEAFF.

The rearrangement links TRBV11-3 to TRBJ2-5, with 9 bases identical to TRBD2. V lost 4 bases, J lost 5 bases, and 11 bases stayed unmatched. This CDR3 spans 16 amino acids. Germline V gives CDR1 SGHNT, CDR2 YENEEA. CDR3 in DNA: TGTGCCAGCAGCTCTCGGTATAGCGGGGGCTCGGAGACCCAGTACTTC. Amino acid sequence: CASSSRYSGGSETQYF.

J is TRBJ1-6 and V is TRBV27; perhaps TRBD1 as D (6 bases). Per germline, CDR1 MNHEY and CDR2 SMNVEV (reference sequence). The CDR3 is made up of 15 amino acids. V was clipped by 5 bases and J by 8 bases, with 16 bases between them. The CDR3 loop is CASSPRTDQDSPLHF. The CDR3 DNA follows: TGTGCCAGCAGTCCCCGGACAGATCAGGATTCACCCCTCCACTTT.

V is TRBV29-1 and J is TRBJ1-2, with TRBD1 matching over 7 bases. The trim removed 5 bases at V and 8 bases at J, leaving 14 bases unmatched. Germline-derived CDR1 and CDR2 are SQVTM and ANQGSEA. The CDR3 totals 14 residues. The CDR3 DNA sequence: TGCAGCGTTACCCCGACAGGGAAGGAGAGGGGCTACACCTTC. Translating it yields CSVTPTGKERGYTF.

In its sample, this clone was seen a few times. The J gene is TRBJ1-1, the V gene TRBV5-6; a possible D gene is TRBD1 (5 bases). The CDR3 extends over 12 amino acids. In germline, CDR1 is SGHDT, CDR2 YYEEEE. The V and J ends lost 6 bases and 6 bases respectively, with 12 bases between them. In DNA form, the CDR3 reads TGTGCCAGCAACTCGTTAGGGGCTGAAGCTTTCTTT. Its translation: CASNSLGAEAFF.

The CDR3 nucleotides read TGCGCCAGCACCCTCACAGGGACCGGGGAGCTGTTTTTT. This sequence encodes CASTLTGTGELFF. The chain employs TRBV10-2 and TRBJ2-2; tentatively, D is TRBD1 (6 bases). With 7 bases removed from V and 5 bases from J, the gap between germline ends came to 11 bases. There are 13 residues in the CDR3. In germline, CDR1 is WSHSY, CDR2 SAAADI.

The rearrangement joins TRBV27 to TRBJ2-7; 10 bases are shared with TRBD1. The CDR3 is made up of 15 amino acids. V dropped 5 bases and J dropped 7; count of bases not matched to a gene: 11. Germline values: CDR1 MNHEY, CDR2 SMNVEV (reference sequence). CDR3 DNA sequence: TGTGCCAGCAGTACGCTCGACAGGGGGCTTAGAGAGCAGTACTTC. It translates to CASSTLDRGLREQYF.

The chain employs TRBV9 and TRBJ2-3; 9 bases fit TRBD2. Trimming removed 3 bases from V and 0 bases from J; junction bases left unmatched: 5. The V gene's germline CDR1 is SGDLS and CDR2 YYNGEE. The CDR3 runs to 16 residues. The DNA of the CDR3 is TGTGCCAGCAGCGGGGTTAGCGGGGGAAGCACAGATACGCAGTATTTT. Translated, it gives CASSGVSGGSTDTQYF.